This note documents a single TCR beta chain sequence. These data are taken from a study of Graves' ophthalmopathy and Graves' hyperthyroidism. Amplified TCR beta CDR3 regions were obtained using RNA transcripts as template. Second-round multiplex PCR came after a first-round RT-PCR that employed HTBI primers. TCRdb re-analysed the multiplex PCR reads in MiXCR, keeping a single row per CDR3 protein. The profile shows about 1.1 million distinct CDR3 sequences, less than 45% of them singletons. Per the germline V gene, CDR1 is SGHTA and CDR2 is FQGNSA. The V gene lost 3 bases and the J gene lost 7 bases, with 6 bases spanning the gap. The CDR3 length is 11 residues. Hyperthyroidism in these 18- to 65-year-old patients was newly diagnosed, lasting under 2 months. Ineligible for inclusion were patients with other autoimmune diseases, uncontrolled infections, pregnancy or lactation.

This clonotype was sampled from an adult man with Graves' hyperthyroidism. The chain recombines TRBV7-2 with TRBJ2-5; D remains unclear. The sample taken for sequencing was peripheral blood or thyroid tissue (not recorded which). Written as DNA, the CDR3 is TGTGCCAGCAGCTTCGCCCGGACCCAGTACTTC. Its protein is CASSFARTQYF. Combining the CDR3 with reference TRBV7-2 and TRBJ2-5 gives the whole variable domain GAGVSQSPSNKVTEKGKDVELRCDPISGHTALYWYRQSLGQGLEFLIYFQGNSAPDKSGLPSDRFSAERTGGSVSTLTIQRTQQEDSAVYLCASSFARTQYFGPGTRLLVL.